The present T cell receptor beta chain was sequenced within a study of blood T cell repertoires in COVID-19. Study-wide context: Whether acute or convalescent, the COVID-19 samples came from the United States, Italy and Spain.

Germline CDR1 LGHNA, CDR2 YNFKEQ. This CDR3 is 13 amino acids long. The V gene lost 4 bases and the J gene lost 6 bases, with 13 bases spanning the gap. Authors' processing steps: Estimation of nucleated cell counts relied on the amplification of reference gene primers. Profiling relied on immunoSEQ multiplex PCR, and the TCRdb table lists in-frame clones only, not all of them. V, J and clone size derive from that table, while D and trimming were established from the DNA sequence. The sample lists 200,000 to 250,000 clones, roughly 90% occurring once. This clone was detected only a few times. The sample comprised peripheral blood. The chain recombines TRBV4-2 with TRBJ2-7; the D gene is possibly TRBD1 (5 bases). The TCR was taken from a woman in her sixties with acute or convalescent COVID-19. The CDR3 protein is CASSPRGRGEQYF. As DNA, the CDR3 is TGTGCCAGCAGCCCCCGCGGAAGGGGCGAGCAGTACTTC.